These T cell receptor beta chains were read from a single sample in a study of OX40 agonist ivuxolimab in advanced cancers. Produced via immunoSEQ multiplex PCR; TCRdb's table is partial and in-frame only. The sample includes some 58,000 clones, around 88% of them seen just once. The sequenced sample was CD4+ or CD8+ T cells sorted from blood, obtained in a trial of the OX40 agonist ivuxolimab. The receptor set was obtained from an adult with an advanced solid tumor such as melanoma, head and neck, liver or kidney cancer. Both conserved end residues are part of each CDR3.

cdr3_aa j_call cdr3_length v_call
CASSRGTGEQYF TRBJ2-7 12 TRBV25-1
CAISLAGASYEQYF TRBJ2-7 14 TRBV10-3
CASSQRTGGTYEQYF TRBJ2-7 15 TRBV23-1
CASSARLGNTGELFF TRBJ2-2 15 TRBV28
CASSLDLQGETQYF TRBJ2-5 14 TRBV5-4
CASSLEGLESEAFF TRBJ1-1 14 TRBV7-2
CASSLVYEQYF TRBJ2-7 11 TRBV7-8
CASSLGPMAGLGQFF TRBJ2-1 15 TRBV5-6
CASSLGVLNTEAFF TRBJ1-1 14 TRBV5-4
CASSLAGTGELFF TRBJ2-2 13 TRBV11-2
CASRRSGTVNTGELFF TRBJ2-2 16 TRBV5-4
CASSLEVRGSSYEQYF TRBJ2-7 16 TRBV7-9
CASSATTGTPKLGPGELFF TRBJ2-2 19 TRBV9
CASSPDMRGLGYTF TRBJ1-2 14 TRBV28
CASSEEGQPNSPLHF TRBJ1-6 15 TRBV11-3
CASSLRDSREGTQYF TRBJ2-5 15 TRBV5-1
CAWGQGNTEAFF TRBJ1-1 12 TRBV30
CASATGAGVETQYF TRBJ2-5 14 TRBV5-6
CASSPPGNSEQYF TRBJ2-7 13 TRBV18
CASSLVPVSTDTQYF TRBJ2-3 15 TRBV11-2
CASSVEEAVGTGELFF TRBJ2-2 16 TRBV9
CASSLALAGEETQYF TRBJ2-5 15 TRBV5-4
CASSLERGSYNEQFF TRBJ2-1 15 TRBV5-1
CASSDSARGTDTQYF TRBJ2-3 15 TRBV6-4
CASSPSGGGEQYF TRBJ2-7 13 TRBV5-1
CASSTARGADTQYF TRBJ2-3 14 TRBV5-4
CASSWTRAGNQPQHF TRBJ1-5 15 TRBV28
CASSWKGDTGELFF TRBJ2-2 14 TRBV5-1
CASSLAYWRLNEQFF TRBJ2-1 15 TRBV7-2
CATSRDGGTQYF TRBJ2-5 12 TRBV15
CASSIGGALQETQYF TRBJ2-5 15 TRBV19
CASSRDRGGAGDEKLFF TRBJ1-4 17 TRBV7-6
CASSVGHRPYEQYF TRBJ2-7 14 TRBV6-1